The rows below give T cell receptor beta chains drawn from one sample of a study of cytomegalovirus exposure and HLA in healthy donors. Clones were read by immunoSEQ multiplex PCR, and TCRdb kept only the in-frame ones, dropping some. The sample carries around 190,000 clones, roughly 81% recorded once. The sequencing input was PBMCs. These receptor sequences come from a woman aged 25 to 39 in good health and CMV-seropositive. The CDR3 runs from the conserved cysteine through the conserved F or W. The order of the fields is clone size, D gene, J gene, V gene, CDR3 protein, CDR3 DNA. The D gene is left open where the match is weak. Size values are once, few and many counts, or a class for expanded clones, and some rows have none.

clone_size: .
d_call: .
j_call: TRBJ2-3
v_call: TRBV2
cdr3_aa: CASSEAARTDTQYF
cdr3_nt: TGTGCCAGCAGTGAGGCCGCTAGGACAGATACGCAGTATTTT

clone_size: .
d_call: .
j_call: TRBJ2-5
v_call: TRBV18
cdr3_aa: CASSPGRETQYF
cdr3_nt: TGTGCCAGCTCACCGGGGAGAGAGACCCAGTACTTC

clone_size: .
d_call: .
j_call: TRBJ2-7
v_call: TRBV28
cdr3_aa: CASRDLSGTGDEQYF
cdr3_nt: TGTGCCAGCCGAGATTTAAGCGGGACAGGAGACGAGCAGTACTTC

clone_size: .
d_call: .
j_call: TRBJ2-1
v_call: TRBV19
cdr3_aa: CASSMAGNEQFF
cdr3_nt: TGTGCCAGTAGTATGGCGGGGAATGAGCAGTTCTTC

clone_size: .
d_call: TRBD1
j_call: TRBJ2-7
v_call: TRBV27
cdr3_aa: CASSATGIDEQYF
cdr3_nt: TGTGCCAGCAGCGCGACAGGGATTGACGAGCAGTACTTC

clone_size: .
d_call: .
j_call: TRBJ1-2
v_call: TRBV11-2
cdr3_aa: CASSLAAWAGDYGYTF
cdr3_nt: TGTGCCAGCAGCTTAGCTGCCTGGGCAGGCGATTATGGCTACACCTTC

clone_size: few
d_call: .
j_call: TRBJ2-5
v_call: TRBV28
cdr3_aa: CASSLLEELETQYF
cdr3_nt: TGTGCCAGCAGTTTATTAGAAGAGTTGGAGACCCAGTACTTC

clone_size: .
d_call: TRBD2
j_call: TRBJ2-1
v_call: TRBV7-2
cdr3_aa: CASSLEASGNNEQFF
cdr3_nt: TGTGCCAGCAGCTTAGAAGCTAGCGGGAACAATGAGCAGTTCTTC

clone_size: .
d_call: TRBD1
j_call: TRBJ2-5
v_call: TRBV5-8
cdr3_aa: CASSSRQGGWGQETQYF
cdr3_nt: TGTGCCAGCAGCTCACGACAGGGTGGCTGGGGACAAGAGACCCAGTACTTC

clone_size: .
d_call: .
j_call: TRBJ1-3
v_call: TRBV5-6
cdr3_aa: CASSLDVGRVLGNTIYF
cdr3_nt: TGTGCCAGCAGCTTGGACGTTGGCAGGGTGTTAGGAAACACCATATATTTT

clone_size: .
d_call: .
j_call: TRBJ1-4
v_call: TRBV5-1
cdr3_aa: CASSPGGTSTNEKLFF
cdr3_nt: TGCGCCAGCAGCCCCGGAGGGACCTCAACTAATGAAAAACTGTTTTTT

clone_size: .
d_call: TRBD1
j_call: TRBJ1-1
v_call: TRBV5-1
cdr3_aa: CASRKTGETEAFF
cdr3_nt: TGCGCCAGCAGGAAGACAGGGGAGACTGAAGCTTTCTTT

clone_size: .
d_call: .
j_call: TRBJ1-4
v_call: TRBV28
cdr3_aa: CASSSPTTNEKLFF
cdr3_nt: TGTGCCAGCAGTTCCCCAACAACTAATGAAAAACTGTTTTTT

clone_size: few
d_call: .
j_call: TRBJ1-1
v_call: TRBV6-5
cdr3_aa: CASSYSGGGTEAFF
cdr3_nt: TGTGCCAGCAGTTACTCGGGGGGTGGCACTGAAGCTTTCTTT

clone_size: .
d_call: .
j_call: TRBJ2-7
v_call: TRBV5-4
cdr3_aa: CASAPGHSYEQYF
cdr3_nt: TGTGCCAGCGCACCGGGACATTCCTACGAGCAGTACTTC

clone_size: .
d_call: .
j_call: TRBJ2-1
v_call: TRBV10-2
cdr3_aa: CASVRDTGLGEQFF
cdr3_nt: TGCGCCAGCGTCCGGGACACCGGCCTGGGTGAGCAGTTCTTC

clone_size: .
d_call: .
j_call: TRBJ1-3
v_call: TRBV15
cdr3_aa: CATSSRLSSGNTIYF
cdr3_nt: TGTGCCACCAGCTCAAGACTTAGCTCTGGAAACACCATATATTTT

clone_size: .
d_call: .
j_call: TRBJ1-1
v_call: TRBV28
cdr3_aa: CASSLFGGSPVRAFF
cdr3_nt: TGTGCCAGCAGTTTATTCGGGGGATCGCCGGTTCGGGCTTTCTTT

clone_size: few
d_call: .
j_call: TRBJ2-1
v_call: TRBV28
cdr3_aa: CASRRLRGYNEQFF
cdr3_nt: TGTGCCAGCAGACGTCTGCGCGGCTACAATGAGCAGTTCTTC

clone_size: .
d_call: TRBD1
j_call: TRBJ1-1
v_call: TRBV14
cdr3_aa: CASSLIQGAHVNTEAFF
cdr3_nt: TGTGCCAGCAGCCTTATCCAGGGGGCTCATGTGAACACTGAAGCTTTCTTT

clone_size: .
d_call: .
j_call: TRBJ1-5
v_call: TRBV2
cdr3_aa: CASSEAGQPNQPQHF
cdr3_nt: TGTGCCAGCAGTGAAGCCGGACAGCCCAATCAGCCCCAGCATTTT

clone_size: .
d_call: .
j_call: TRBJ2-2
v_call: TRBV10-1
cdr3_aa: CASSESLAGELFF
cdr3_nt: TGCGCCAGCAGTGAGTCCCTAGCCGGGGAGCTGTTTTTT

clone_size: .
d_call: TRBD2
j_call: TRBJ2-1
v_call: TRBV9
cdr3_aa: CASRPLAGGSGEQFF
cdr3_nt: TGTGCCAGCAGGCCTTTAGCGGGAGGGTCGGGTGAGCAGTTCTTC

clone_size: .
d_call: .
j_call: TRBJ2-7
v_call: TRBV7-9
cdr3_aa: CSSSAGHLYEQYF
cdr3_nt: TGTTCCAGCTCGGCCGGACATCTTTACGAGCAGTACTTC

clone_size: few
d_call: .
j_call: TRBJ2-3
v_call: TRBV21-1
cdr3_aa: CASSIRDRGLPSTDTQYF
cdr3_nt: TGTGCCAGCAGCATCCGGGACAGGGGGCTTCCCAGCACAGATACGCAGTATTTT

clone_size: .
d_call: TRBD2
j_call: TRBJ2-1
v_call: TRBV11-3
cdr3_aa: CASSLGQAGAHEQFF
cdr3_nt: TGTGCCAGCAGCTTAGGGCAAGCGGGAGCACATGAGCAGTTCTTC

clone_size: .
d_call: .
j_call: TRBJ2-7
v_call: TRBV7-2
cdr3_aa: CASSVRRQYF
cdr3_nt: TGTGCCAGCAGCGTCAGGCGGCAGTACTTC

clone_size: .
d_call: .
j_call: TRBJ2-5
v_call: TRBV10-1
cdr3_aa: CASSTGLFAEETQYF
cdr3_nt: TGCGCCAGCAGTACCGGACTGTTCGCGGAAGAGACCCAGTACTTC

clone_size: few
d_call: .
j_call: TRBJ2-2
v_call: TRBV19
cdr3_aa: CASSYHTGDTGELFF
cdr3_nt: TGTGCCAGTAGTTACCATACAGGAGACACCGGGGAGCTGTTTTTT